This TCR beta chain was sequenced for a study of blood T cell repertoires in COVID-19. Study as a whole: The United States, Italy and Spain were the sources of the acute and convalescent COVID-19 samples. T cells, B-cell-depleted T cells, or PBMCs provided the cDNA or gDNA that served as material.

In the original analysis: How many nucleated cells were present was estimated from reference gene primer amplification. Profiling relied on immunoSEQ multiplex PCR, and the TCRdb table lists in-frame clones only, not all of them. That table furnishes V, J and clone size, whereas the DNA furnished D and trimming. The sample has about 140,000 clones, 88% seen once. The clonotype was recovered from a man aged 45-65 years with active or convalescent COVID-19. The specimen sequenced was peripheral blood.

The CDR3 DNA sequence: TGTGCCAGCAGTTTAGGCAGGGGATCCTACAATGAGCAGTTCTTC. Its translation: CASSLGRGSYNEQFF. The V and J genes are TRBV27 and TRBJ2-1; D may be TRBD1 (6 bases). The CDR3 is made up of 15 amino acids. Per the germline V gene, CDR1 is MNHEY and CDR2 is SMNVEV (reference sequence). V was trimmed by 2 bases and J by 1 base, leaving 9 bases between them.